This T cell receptor (beta chain) was profiled in a study of OX40 agonist ivuxolimab in advanced cancers. CDR3 length equals 16 residues. V gave up 0 bases and J gave up 1 base, with 9 bases separating them. The germline CDR1 and CDR2 sequences are LGHNA and YSLEER. Concerning this clone: Its cognate antigen is unknown.

Study-wide findings and caveats: CD4+ and CD8+ T cells in blood underwent clonal expansion by week 6 at 0.1 to 3.0 mg/kg. Normalized expansion of T-cell clones was also low for some nonresponders.

Assay: immunoSEQ multiplex PCR; the TCRdb copy retains only in-frame clones and omits some. The sample consists of approximately 68,000 clones, under 95% of them appearing once. The chain combines TRBV4-3 with TRBJ1-4; D is uncertain. This TCR derives from an adult with an advanced solid tumor such as melanoma, head and neck, liver or kidney cancer. Here the sequenced sample was CD4+ or CD8+ T cells sorted from blood, taken in a trial of the OX40 agonist ivuxolimab. The CDR3 spells CASSQDGEGTNEKLFF. DNA for the CDR3: TGCGCCAGCAGCCAAGATGGGGAGGGAACTAATGAAAAACTGTTTTTT.